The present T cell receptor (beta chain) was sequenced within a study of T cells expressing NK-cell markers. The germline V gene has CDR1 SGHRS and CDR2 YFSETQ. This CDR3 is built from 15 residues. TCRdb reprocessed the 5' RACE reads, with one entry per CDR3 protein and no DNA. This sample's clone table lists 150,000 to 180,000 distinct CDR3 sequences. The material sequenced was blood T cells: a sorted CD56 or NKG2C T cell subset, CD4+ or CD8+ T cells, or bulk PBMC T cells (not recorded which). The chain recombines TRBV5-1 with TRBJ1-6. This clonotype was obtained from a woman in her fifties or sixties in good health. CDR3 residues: CASSLGHVYNSPLHF.